One TCR beta chain is described in this entry. In its sample, this clone was seen once. It lacks a known antigen. Base qualities are not provided; no much larger clone lies one nucleotide away. V lost 6 bases and J lost 0 bases; the stretch between them is 6 bases long. Including the terminal cysteine and phenylalanine, the CDR3 comprises 12 residues. Here the CDR3 DNA is all that survives: 36 bases in frame from base 1. Per the germline V gene, KGHSH is the CDR1 and LQKENI is the CDR2. Sample time point, as interpreted from the label and publication: cycle 2 day 1 (C2D1) of nivolumab. Relapse after autologous stem cell transplantation had occurred in all trial patients, and cohorts A, B and C were distinguished by prior brentuximab vedotin exposure. The trial cohort was composed of 56 patients with relapsed/refractory classical Hodgkin lymphoma, for whom complete response, partial response or progressive disease was recorded as best overall response. Trial patients were treated with single-agent nivolumab in the multi-cohort phase II CheckMate 205 trial. An independent review committee assessed best overall response using the 2007 International Working Group response criteria. Trial PBMCs were collected just before the start of nivolumab (C1D1) and during therapy at cycle 2 day 1 and cycle 4 day 1. After peripheral blood was drawn into 8 mL Vacutainer Cell Preparation Tubes, PBMCs were isolated by centrifugation and then cryopreserved.

The Qiagen DNeasy kit was used to extract genomic DNA both from unsorted PBMCs and from the negatively selected CD4+ and CD8+ fractions. Amplification of TCR beta CDR3 regions was done by immunoSEQ multiplex PCR with primers that anneal to V and J segments. A synthetic immune receptor repertoire was used to minimize amplification bias, and any remaining bias was removed computationally after sequencing. Under the source paper's analysis protocol: Repertoire diversity was quantified as the Shannon entropy index using custom Python scripts. Unsorted, CD4+ and CD8+ repertoires were analyzed separately, except in combined analyses where CD4+ and CD8+ sequences were merged in silico. Clonal expansion was defined as at least a 2-fold frequency increase after treatment relative to C1D1, with a pseudocount of 0.5 for undetected baseline clones. Singleton clones were defined as clones with 0 or 1 copy at C1D1, and non-singleton clones were defined as clones with 2 or more copies. Clones expanded in unsorted samples were annotated as CD4+, CD8+ or unknown by matching protein sequences in sorted samples from the same patient. Diversity changes from C1D1 to C4D1 were tested in paired samples using Wilcoxon tests. The table was pulled from immuneACCESS by TCRdb, which kept in-frame rearrangements only. Such tables lose some clones; where checked, under half of the loss comes from unresolved V genes, and the rest has no known cause. V and J calls and clone size are copied from that table; D and trimming were computed from the DNA. This sample has roughly 96,000 clones in its table, and roughly nine tenths of those were observed once. In total, the top ten clones hold about 10% of the sample.

The data were taken from a study of PD-1 blockade in classical Hodgkin lymphoma (TCRdb year 2020). With regard to the full study: Nivolumab dosing was 3 mg/kg intravenously every 2 weeks, continuing until either disease progression or unacceptable toxicity. A peripheral blood immune signature of response to PD-1 blockade in classical Hodgkin lymphoma was defined using TCR beta sequencing and CyTOF.

Paper-wide results and their limitations: Baseline diversity similar to that of newly diagnosed patients was observed in trial patients achieving complete response, whereas significantly lower diversity was observed in partial responders and progressors. Diversity was lower in patients who began nivolumab less than 1 year after ASCT, so these patients were left out of later analyses to avoid confounding by immune reconstitution. The study covered only a single clinical trial cohort, and the causes of the repertoire differences, possibly disease activity or prior therapy, were still not defined. Baseline TCR diversity was reported to be lower in newly diagnosed patients than in healthy donors, and even lower in relapsed/refractory patients. A significant rise by C4D1 was seen in CD4+ but not CD8+ TCR diversity (p=0.0027 vs p=0.16), with the rise being most apparent in complete responders (p=0.02).

In this chain, TRBV18 is recombined with TRBJ2-7; the D gene is not confidently resolved. The specimen was peripheral blood mononuclear cells (PBMCs), collected before the second cycle of nivolumab. This receptor was obtained from a human donor with classical Hodgkin lymphoma. The DNA sequence reads TGTGCCAGCTCTCCGAGCTCCTACGAGCAGTACTTC. Its coded protein is CASSPSSYEQYF.